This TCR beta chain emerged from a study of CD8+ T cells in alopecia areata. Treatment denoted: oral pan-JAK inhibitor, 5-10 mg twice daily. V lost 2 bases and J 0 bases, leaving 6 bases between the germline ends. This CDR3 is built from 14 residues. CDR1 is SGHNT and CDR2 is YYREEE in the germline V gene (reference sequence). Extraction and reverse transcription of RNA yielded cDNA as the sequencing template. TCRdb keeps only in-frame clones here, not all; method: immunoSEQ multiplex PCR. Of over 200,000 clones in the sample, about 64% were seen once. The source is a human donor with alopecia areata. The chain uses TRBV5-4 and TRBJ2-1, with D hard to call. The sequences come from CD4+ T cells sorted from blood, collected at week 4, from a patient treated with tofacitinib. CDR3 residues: CASSFDTSYNEQFF. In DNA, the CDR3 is TGTGCCAGCAGCTTCGACACCTCCTACAATGAGCAGTTCTTC.